This TCR beta chain stems from a study of T cells in Graves' hyperthyroidism and ophthalmopathy. Study observations and caveats: The model predicted ophthalmopathy a median about 6.6 months before onset.

At least ten counts were recorded for this clonotype. Its specificity is unknown. CDR1 and CDR2 from the germline V gene are SGHRS and YFSETQ. Trimming removed 0 bases from V and 4 bases from J, with 11 bases in between. The CDR3 is 14 amino acids. There were TCR beta CDR3 regions amplified from RNA transcripts. A set of HTBI primers served as the primers for a first-round RT-PCR of the TCR CDR3. TCRdb independently ran MiXCR on the multiplex PCR reads; one entry per CDR3 protein. The repertoire includes roughly 650,000 distinct CDR3 sequences, roughly a sixth of them detected once, and around 3.5% sits in the top ten.

The V call is TRBV5-1, the J call TRBJ2-7; no clear D gene. Material for sequencing was blood. The TCR originated in a woman aged 40 to 50 with Graves' ophthalmopathy. This CDR3 reads CASSLGPSQYEQYF. In nucleotides, the CDR3 is TGCGCCAGCAGCTTGGGCCCCAGCCAATACGAGCAGTACTTC.